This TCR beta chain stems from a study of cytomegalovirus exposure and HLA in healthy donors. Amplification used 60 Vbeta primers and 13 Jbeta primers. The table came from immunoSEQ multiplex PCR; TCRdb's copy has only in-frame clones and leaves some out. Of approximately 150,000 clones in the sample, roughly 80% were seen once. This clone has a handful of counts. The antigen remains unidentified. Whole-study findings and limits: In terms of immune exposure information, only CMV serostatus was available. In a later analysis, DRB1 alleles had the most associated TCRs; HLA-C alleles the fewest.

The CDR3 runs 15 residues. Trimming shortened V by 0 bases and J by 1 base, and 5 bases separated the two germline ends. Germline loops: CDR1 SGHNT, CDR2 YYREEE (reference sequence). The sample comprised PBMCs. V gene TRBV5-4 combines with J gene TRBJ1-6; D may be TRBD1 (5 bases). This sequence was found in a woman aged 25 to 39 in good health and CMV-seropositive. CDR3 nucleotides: TGTGCCAGCAGCTTGGAGGGGTCCTATAATTCACCCCTCCACTTT. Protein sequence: CASSLEGSYNSPLHF.